The 8 T cell receptor beta chains presented below share a single source sample, sequenced in a study of cytomegalovirus exposure and HLA in healthy donors. Data came from immunoSEQ multiplex PCR; TCRdb stores just in-frame clones and leaves some out. The sample holds roughly 120,000 clones, roughly 94% seen once. The sequenced material came from PBMCs. The source is a woman under 30 in good health and CMV-seronegative.

The chain joins TRBV2 to TRBJ2-7, with D possibly TRBD1 on 5 matching bases. Germline V gene sequence: CDR1 SNHLY, CDR2 FYNNEI. V was pared by 5 bases and J by 3 bases, with 11 bases between. The CDR3 runs 13 residues. The DNA of the CDR3 is TGTGCCAGCAGTTATAGGGGTTTCTACGAGCAGTACTTC. Amino acid sequence: CASSYRGFYEQYF.

V gene TRBV9 combines with J gene TRBJ1-1; D call uncertain. V lost 4 bases and J 5 bases, leaving 15 bases between the germline ends. The CDR3 length is 14 residues. CDR1 and CDR2 from the germline V gene are SGDLS and YYNGEE. The CDR3 loop reads CASSLHGSPTEAFF. As DNA, the CDR3 is TGTGCCAGCAGCCTCCACGGGTCGCCGACTGAAGCTTTCTTT.

This clone was picked up one time. The V and J genes are TRBV30 and TRBJ2-2; 10 nucleotides match TRBD1. The CDR3 runs 14 residues. Trimming removed 1 base from V and 6 bases from J; junction bases left unmatched: 2. Germline CDR1 and CDR2: GTSNPN and SVGIG (reference sequence). The chain's CDR3 is CAWSAGTGAGELFF. In DNA form, the CDR3 reads TGTGCCTGGAGTGCCGGGACAGGGGCCGGGGAGCTGTTTTTT.

V and J are TRBV7-9 and TRBJ2-6, with D uncertain. The CDR3 sequence is 15 residues long. The ends were cut back, 3 bases at V and 2 bases at J, with 8 bases in the middle. The germline gives CDR1 SEHNR, CDR2 FQNEAQ (reference sequence). CDR3 in amino acids: CASSLRIAGANVLTF. Written as DNA, the CDR3 is TGTGCCAGCAGCTTGAGGATAGCTGGGGCCAACGTCCTGACTTTC.

The table lists this clone with a count of one. V is TRBV7-8 and J is TRBJ1-5; 8 bases map to TRBD1. The CDR3 is made up of 14 amino acids. Germline-derived CDR1 and CDR2 are SGHVS and FQNEAQ. V dropped 0 bases and J dropped 5; count of bases not matched to a gene: 0. In nucleotides, the CDR3 is TGTGCCAGCAGCTTAGCGGGACAGGATCAGCCCCAGCATTTT. Its translation is CASSLAGQDQPQHF.

The chain employs TRBV30 and TRBJ1-1, with unresolved D. There are 13 residues in the CDR3. Trimming stripped 0 bases from V and 1 base from J, with 6 bases between. Germline values: CDR1 GTSNPN, CDR2 SVGIG (reference sequence). DNA for the CDR3: TGTGCCTGGAGTGTAGCGGGGAACACTGAAGCTTTCTTT. As protein: CAWSVAGNTEAFF.

This clone has a single count. The genes are TRBV9 and TRBJ1-2; 7 bases map to TRBD1. V shed 3 bases, J shed 6 bases, and the junction held 17 bases outside the gene matches. The CDR3 is 17 residues long. The germline CDR1 and CDR2 sequences are SGDLS and YYNGEE. This chain's CDR3 is CASSGPPGDSTGNGYTF. CDR3 DNA: TGTGCCAGCAGCGGGCCCCCGGGGGACTCGACAGGGAATGGCTACACCTTC.

This clone was detected only once. The chain carries TRBV19 and TRBJ2-5; TRBD1 agrees at 12 bases. The length of the CDR3 is 13 residues. V dropped 8 bases and J dropped 4; count of bases not matched to a gene: 2. Germline V gene lookup returns CDR1 LNHDA and CDR2 SQIVND (reference sequence). This chain's CDR3 is CASGTGGRETQYF. For the CDR3, the DNA is TGTGCCAGTGGGACAGGGGGCAGAGAGACCCAGTACTTC.